These T cell receptor beta chains were read from a single sample in a study of vaccination and CD4 T cells after COVID-19. TCRdb itself ran the PCR reads through MiXCR, one entry per CDR3 protein. The table includes 15,000 or so distinct CDR3 sequences, around 53% detected once. Their antigen targets remain unknown. Sample: CD4+ T cells from blood, cultured in vitro. All receptors derive from a human donor who had recovered from COVID-19. Both conserved end residues are part of each CDR3. D genes are given only for firm matches. Rows may omit the clone size; those that give it use once, few, many or a size class.

CDR3 protein: CASSWDRNQPQHF
CDR3 DNA: TGTGCCAGCAGTTGGGACAGAAATCAGCCCCAGCATTTT
D gene: TRBD1
J gene: TRBJ1-5
V gene: TRBV27
clone size: few

CDR3 protein: CAISEGLGQGSNTQYF
CDR3 DNA: TGTGCCATCAGTGAGGGTTTGGGACAGGGATCAAATACGCAGTATTTT
D gene: TRBD1
J gene: TRBJ2-3
V gene: TRBV10-3
clone size: .

CDR3 protein: CSYNSGSDTDTQYF
CDR3 DNA: TGCAGTTATAATAGCGGGAGCGACACAGATACGCAGTATTTT
D gene: TRBD2
J gene: TRBJ2-3
V gene: TRBV20-1
clone size: few

CDR3 protein: CASSVTGGYEQFF
CDR3 DNA: TGTGCCAGCAGTGTTACAGGGGGCTATGAGCAGTTCTTC
D gene: TRBD1
J gene: TRBJ2-1
V gene: TRBV6-1
clone size: few

CDR3 protein: CASTDRSSYNEQFF
CDR3 DNA: TGTGCCAGCACCGACAGGAGCTCCTACAATGAGCAGTTCTTC
D gene: .
J gene: TRBJ2-1
V gene: TRBV11-2
clone size: .

CDR3 protein: CASPPRGNSYEQYF
CDR3 DNA: TGTGCCAGCCCACCAAGGGGCAACTCCTACGAGCAGTACTTC
D gene: .
J gene: TRBJ2-7
V gene: TRBV27
clone size: few

CDR3 protein: CASSFAGPQETQYF
CDR3 DNA: TGTGCCAGCAGCTTCGCGGGTCCTCAAGAGACCCAGTACTTC
D gene: .
J gene: TRBJ2-5
V gene: TRBV7-8
clone size: .

CDR3 protein: CASTRGEGYTF
CDR3 DNA: TGTGCCAGCACACGGGGGGAAGGCTACACCTTC
D gene: .
J gene: TRBJ1-2
V gene: TRBV2
clone size: few

CDR3 protein: CASSMSGSEDEQYF
CDR3 DNA: TGTGCCAGCAGCATGAGCGGGAGTGAAGACGAGCAGTACTTC
D gene: TRBD2
J gene: TRBJ2-7
V gene: TRBV5-4
clone size: .

CDR3 protein: CSAVPGAPEVDTQYF
CDR3 DNA: TGCAGTGCTGTACCTGGGGCTCCCGAGGTAGATACGCAGTATTTT
D gene: .
J gene: TRBJ2-3
V gene: TRBV20-1
clone size: .

CDR3 protein: CSAVDRGANEAFF
CDR3 DNA: TGCAGTGCTGTCGACAGGGGAGCGAACGAAGCTTTCTTT
D gene: TRBD1
J gene: TRBJ1-1
V gene: TRBV20-1
clone size: .

CDR3 protein: CASSPGTSGYQETQYF
CDR3 DNA: TGTGCCAGCAGCCCCGGGACTAGCGGGTACCAAGAGACCCAGTACTTC
D gene: TRBD2
J gene: TRBJ2-5
V gene: TRBV7-9
clone size: .

CDR3 protein: CASTPGSSQTQYF
CDR3 DNA: TGTGCCAGCACCCCCGGGAGTAGTCAGACCCAGTACTTC
D gene: .
J gene: TRBJ2-5
V gene: TRBV6-1
clone size: few

CDR3 protein: CASSAMTGTSYEQYF
CDR3 DNA: TGCGCCAGCAGCGCAATGACAGGGACCTCCTACGAGCAGTACTTC
D gene: TRBD1
J gene: TRBJ2-7
V gene: TRBV5-1
clone size: medium-sized

CDR3 protein: CSASNSGRGYNEQFF
CDR3 DNA: TGCAGTGCTTCCAATAGCGGAAGAGGGTACAATGAGCAGTTCTTC
D gene: .
J gene: TRBJ2-1
V gene: TRBV20-1
clone size: .

CDR3 protein: CSARDPGGPGYEQYF
CDR3 DNA: TGCAGTGCTAGAGATCCCGGGGGCCCAGGCTACGAGCAGTACTTC
D gene: .
J gene: TRBJ2-7
V gene: TRBV20-1
clone size: once

CDR3 protein: CASSLRLSGANVLTF
CDR3 DNA: TGTGCCAGCAGCCTGCGACTTTCTGGGGCCAACGTCCTGACTTTC
D gene: .
J gene: TRBJ2-6
V gene: TRBV7-9
clone size: .